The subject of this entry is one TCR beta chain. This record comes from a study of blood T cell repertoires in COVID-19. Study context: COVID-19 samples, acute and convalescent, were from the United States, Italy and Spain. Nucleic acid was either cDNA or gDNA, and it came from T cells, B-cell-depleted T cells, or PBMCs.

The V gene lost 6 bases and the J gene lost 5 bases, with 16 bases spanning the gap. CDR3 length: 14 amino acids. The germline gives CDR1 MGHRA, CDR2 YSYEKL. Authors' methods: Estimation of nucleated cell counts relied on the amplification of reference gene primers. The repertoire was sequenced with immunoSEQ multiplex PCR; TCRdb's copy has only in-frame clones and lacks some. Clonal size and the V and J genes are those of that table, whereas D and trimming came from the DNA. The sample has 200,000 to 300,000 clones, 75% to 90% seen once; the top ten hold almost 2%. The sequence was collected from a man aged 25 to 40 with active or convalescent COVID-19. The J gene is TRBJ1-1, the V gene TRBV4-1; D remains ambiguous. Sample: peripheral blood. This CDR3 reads CASRVAGSQTEAFF. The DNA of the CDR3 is TGCGCCAGCAGGGTAGCCGGATCTCAGACTGAAGCTTTCTTT.